The entry below gives a single TCR beta chain sequence along with its context. Antigen specificity is unknown. The data were obtained in a study of response to subunit inactivated influenza vaccine. Findings and caveats of the study: The authors suggested that few new T cells are recruited per seasonal influenza vaccination.

TCRdb processed the RT-PCR reads anew with MiXCR; each CDR3 protein has one entry. Among almost 600,000 distinct CDR3 sequences listed, approximately 14% were seen once. The CDR3 loop spans 14 amino acids. Germline lookup yields CDR1 ENHRY and CDR2 SYGVKD. Trimming took 5 bases from V and 8 from J; bases not matched to a gene: 5. Sequencing was performed on PBMCs from blood, taken 12 days after vaccination. The chain combines TRBV10-3 with TRBJ2-1, with TRBD1 matching over 11 bases. This clonotype was sampled from a man over 45 who received an inactivated influenza vaccine. DNA of the CDR3: TGTGCCATCAGTTGGACAGGGGGCATTTATGAGCAGTTCTTC. Translating gives CAISWTGGIYEQFF.